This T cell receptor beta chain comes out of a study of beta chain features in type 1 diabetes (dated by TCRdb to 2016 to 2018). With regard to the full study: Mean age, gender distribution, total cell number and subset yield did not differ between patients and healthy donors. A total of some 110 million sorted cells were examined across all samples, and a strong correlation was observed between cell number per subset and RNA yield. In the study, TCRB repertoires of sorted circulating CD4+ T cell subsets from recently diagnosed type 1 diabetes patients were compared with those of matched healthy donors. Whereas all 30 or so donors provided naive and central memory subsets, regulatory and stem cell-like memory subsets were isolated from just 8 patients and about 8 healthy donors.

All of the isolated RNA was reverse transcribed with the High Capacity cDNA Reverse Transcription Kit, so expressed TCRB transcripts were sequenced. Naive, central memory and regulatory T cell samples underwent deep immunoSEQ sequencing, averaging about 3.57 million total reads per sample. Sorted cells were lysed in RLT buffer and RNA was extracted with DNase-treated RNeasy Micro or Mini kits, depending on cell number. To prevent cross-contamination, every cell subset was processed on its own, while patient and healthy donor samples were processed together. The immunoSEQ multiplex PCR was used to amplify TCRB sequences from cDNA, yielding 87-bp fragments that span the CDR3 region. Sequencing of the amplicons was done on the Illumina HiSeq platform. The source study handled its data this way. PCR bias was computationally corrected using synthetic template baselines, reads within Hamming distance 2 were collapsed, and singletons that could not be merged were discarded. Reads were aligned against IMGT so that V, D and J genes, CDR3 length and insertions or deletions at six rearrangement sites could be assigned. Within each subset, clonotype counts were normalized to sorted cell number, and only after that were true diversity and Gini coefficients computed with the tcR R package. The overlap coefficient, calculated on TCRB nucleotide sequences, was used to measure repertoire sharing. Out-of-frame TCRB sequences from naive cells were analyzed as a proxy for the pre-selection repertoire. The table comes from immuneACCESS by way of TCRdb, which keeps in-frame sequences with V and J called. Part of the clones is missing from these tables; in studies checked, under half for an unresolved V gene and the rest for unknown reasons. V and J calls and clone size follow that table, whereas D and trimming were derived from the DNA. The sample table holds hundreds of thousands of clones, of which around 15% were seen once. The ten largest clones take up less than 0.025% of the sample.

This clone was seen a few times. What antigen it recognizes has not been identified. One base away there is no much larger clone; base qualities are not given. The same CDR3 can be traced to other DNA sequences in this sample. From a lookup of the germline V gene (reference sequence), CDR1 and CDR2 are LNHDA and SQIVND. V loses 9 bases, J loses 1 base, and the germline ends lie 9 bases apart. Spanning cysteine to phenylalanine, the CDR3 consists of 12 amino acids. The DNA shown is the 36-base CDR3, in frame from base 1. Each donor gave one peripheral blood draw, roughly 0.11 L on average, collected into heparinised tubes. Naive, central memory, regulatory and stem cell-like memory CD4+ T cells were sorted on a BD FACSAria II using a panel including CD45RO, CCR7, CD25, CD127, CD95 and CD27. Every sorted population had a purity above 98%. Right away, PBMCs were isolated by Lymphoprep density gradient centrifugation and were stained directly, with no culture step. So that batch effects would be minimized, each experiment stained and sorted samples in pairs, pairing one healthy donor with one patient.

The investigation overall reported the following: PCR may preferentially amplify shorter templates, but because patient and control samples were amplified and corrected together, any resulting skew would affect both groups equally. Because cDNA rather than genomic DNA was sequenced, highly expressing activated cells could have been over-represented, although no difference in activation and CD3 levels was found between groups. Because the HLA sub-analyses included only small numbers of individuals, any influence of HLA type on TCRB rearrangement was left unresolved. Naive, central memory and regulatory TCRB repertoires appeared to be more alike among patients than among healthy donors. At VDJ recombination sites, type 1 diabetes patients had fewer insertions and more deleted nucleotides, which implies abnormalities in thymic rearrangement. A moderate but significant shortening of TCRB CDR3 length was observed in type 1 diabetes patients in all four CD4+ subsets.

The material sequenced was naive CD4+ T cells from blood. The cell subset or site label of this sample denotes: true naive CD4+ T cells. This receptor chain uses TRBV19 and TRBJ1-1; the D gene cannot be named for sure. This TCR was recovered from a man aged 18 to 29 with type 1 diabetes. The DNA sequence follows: TGTGCCAGCCGTCGGGGGAACACTGAAGCTTTCTTT. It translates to CASRRGNTEAFF.